Below, 6 T cell receptor beta chains from the same sample are listed, as sequenced in a study of blood T cell repertoires in COVID-19. Here immunoSEQ multiplex PCR was the method, and the copy in TCRdb shows in-frame clones only, minus some. The sample contains more than 150,000 clones, around 90% of which appear only once. The specimen sequenced was peripheral blood. These TCRs come from a man aged 35 to 55 with acute or convalescent COVID-19.

CDR3 residues: CASDPTGMNTEAFF. CDR3 in DNA: TGTGCCAGCGACCCGACAGGGATGAACACTGAAGCTTTCTTT. V is TRBV2 and J is TRBJ1-1; TRBD1 aligns across 7 bases. V lost 8 bases and J lost 0; bases outside the gene matches: 6. The CDR3 runs to 14 residues. The germline V gene encodes CDR1 SNHLY and CDR2 FYNNEI.

The gene calls are TRBV6-6 and TRBJ1-2; D gene uncertain. Germline V CDR1 and CDR2: MNHNY, SVGAGI (reference sequence). The germline V and J ends were trimmed by 4 bases and 8 bases, with 5 bases remaining between them. The CDR3 length is 10 residues. The CDR3 DNA follows: TGTGCCAGCAGTTTTGGCGGCTACACCTTC. Translation gives CASSFGGYTF.

CDR3 loop: CASSLSGGLYNEQFF. As DNA, the CDR3 is TGTGCCAGCAGCCTTAGCGGGGGCCTTTACAATGAGCAGTTCTTC. This rearrangement joins TRBV11-2 to TRBJ2-1, with 9 bases aligning to TRBD2. Germline CDR1 is SGHAT and CDR2 is FQNNGV. The CDR3 totals 15 residues. With V trimmed by 5 bases and J by 4 bases, 6 bases remained unmatched.

The chain has TRBV12-3 or TRBV12-4 and TRBJ1-1; D remains unclear. V gave up 1 base and J gave up 1 base, with 4 bases separating them. The CDR3 runs 13 residues. The CDR3 region has the DNA TGTGCCAGCAGTTTAGTCCAGAACACTGAAGCTTTCTTT. Encoded protein: CASSLVQNTEAFF.

V usage is TRBV7-2 and J usage is TRBJ2-1; TRBD2 is a possible D gene (5 bases). Germline CDR1 reads SGHTA; CDR2 reads FQGNSA. The CDR3 has 15 amino acids. The V gene lost 5 bases and the J gene lost 0 bases, with 11 bases spanning the gap. The CDR3 DNA reads as TGTGCCAGCAGCCCACAGCGGAGCTCCTACAATGAGCAGTTCTTC. Residues: CASSPQRSSYNEQFF. Combining the CDR3 with reference TRBV7-2 and TRBJ2-1 gives the whole variable domain GAGVSQSPSNKVTEKGKDVELRCDPISGHTALYWYRQSLGQGLEFLIYFQGNSAPDKSGLPSDRFSAERTGGSVSTLTIQRTQQEDSAVYLCASSPQRSSYNEQFFGPGTRLTVL.

This clone was observed a handful of times. V and J are TRBV12-5 and TRBJ2-5, with 10 bases lining up with TRBD1. J was trimmed by 3 bases and V by 6 bases; bases with no gene match: 13. CDR1 and CDR2 from the germline V gene are LGHNT and FRNRAP. CDR3 length: 17 amino acids. CDR3 DNA sequence: TGTGCTAGTGGCCGCCTCCGGGACAGGGGACTAAAAGAGACCCAGTACTTC. Its translation is CASGRLRDRGLKETQYF.